A single sample is the source of the 17 T cell receptor beta chains below, sequenced in a study of human T cells and chemical hapten exposure. In TCRdb, the RACE reads were re-called with MiXCR into one record per CDR3 protein. The data contain tens of thousands of distinct CDR3 sequences, roughly 15% of them singletons. Time point: pre-sensitization, week 0. Noted treatment: therapeutic diphenylcyclopropenone sensitization with weekly scalp DPC. The sequences come from whole blood, collected in connection with sensitization to the hapten diphenylcyclopropenone (DPC). The receptors shown here come from a woman in her 50s with alopecia areata. Some clones in this sample may be carry-over from other donors' samples.

The CDR3 loop reads CASSEARTGVGKLFF. The DNA of the CDR3 is TGTGCCAGCAGTGAAGCACGGACAGGGGTGGGAAAACTGTTTTTT. The rearrangement joins TRBV2 to TRBJ1-4, with TRBD1 matching 9 bases. The CDR3 consists of 15 residues. Germline-derived CDR1 and CDR2 are SNHLY and FYNNEI. J lost 10 bases, V lost 0 bases, and 6 bases had no gene match. Together with reference TRBV2 and TRBJ1-4, the CDR3 gives the full variable domain: EPEVTQTPSHQVTQMGQEVILRCVPISNHLYFYWYRQILGQKVEFLVSFYNNEISEKSEIFDDQFSVERPDGSNFTLKIRSTKLEDSAMYFCASSEARTGVGKLFFGSGTQLSVL.

This clonotype has at least ten counts. The chain couples TRBV25-1 to TRBJ2-7, with D perhaps matching TRBD1 or TRBD2 (5 bases each). This CDR3 is 15 amino acids long. The V gene lost 3 bases and the J gene lost 1 base, with 13 bases spanning the gap. CDR1 and CDR2 from the germline V gene are MGHDK and SYGVNS. Here the CDR3 DNA reads TGTGCCAGCAGTGACCTCCGGGACGGATCCTACGAGCAGTACTTC. It is translated as CASSDLRDGSYEQYF.

V and J are TRBV12-3 or TRBV12-4 and TRBJ2-7; tentatively, D is TRBD1 (6 bases). Deletions cut 5 bases from V and 5 bases from J, with 19 bases between. The CDR3 is 15 residues long. The CDR3 protein is CASSNLRTVSHEQYF. Written as DNA, the CDR3 is TGTGCCAGCAGTAATTTAAGGACAGTTAGCCACGAGCAGTACTTC.

This clonotype was counted at least ten times. V usage is TRBV20-1 and J usage is TRBJ1-1, with D unresolved. Trimming pared 6 bases from V and 7 bases from J, leaving 24 bases between. The CDR3 loop spans 15 amino acids. Per the germline V gene, CDR1 is DFQATT and CDR2 is SNEGSKA (reference sequence). The CDR3 loop is CSAPGLGNTDVEAFF. DNA for the CDR3: TGCAGTGCCCCTGGATTAGGGAATACAGATGTTGAAGCTTTCTTT.

This clonotype was picked up a small number of times. The J gene is TRBJ1-2, the V gene TRBV2, with D tentatively TRBD1 (5 bases). This CDR3 is built from 15 residues. Germline V gene sequence: CDR1 SNHLY, CDR2 FYNNEI. The V end lost 6 bases, the J end lost 4 bases, and 18 bases lay between the germline ends. CDR3 DNA: TGTGCCAGCAGAACCCCAGGTCAGGGCGTCTATGGCTACACCTTC. Protein product: CASRTPGQGVYGYTF.

This clonotype was counted only a few times. In DNA form, the CDR3 reads TGCGCCAGCAGCCAAGGGATGAATAGCAATCAGCCCCAGCATTTT. Translating gives CASSQGMNSNQPQHF. V is TRBV4-1 and J is TRBJ1-5, with D unclear. The CDR3 has 15 amino acids. V dropped 1 base and J dropped 0 bases, with 7 bases sitting between them. Germline CDR1 is MGHRA and CDR2 is YSYEKL.

This clonotype appeared many times. The V gene is TRBV28, the J gene TRBJ2-3; D is possibly TRBD2 (5 bases). Per germline, CDR1 MDHEN and CDR2 SYDVKM. V was cut by 2 bases and J by 6 bases, with 12 bases left in between. This CDR3 is 14 amino acids long. The CDR3: CASSLDLRGDTQYF. The CDR3 nucleotides read TGTGCCAGCAGTTTAGATCTGAGAGGGGATACGCAGTATTTT.

This clonotype occurred a few times. The V and J genes are TRBV19 and TRBJ2-2; TRBD1 matches 7 bases. The CDR3 runs to 16 residues. Trimming at V came to 6 bases and at J to 5 bases, leaving 12 bases not matched to a gene. Looked up from germline, CDR1 is LNHDA and CDR2 is SQIVND (reference sequence). DNA for the CDR3: TGTGCCAGTAGCCCTAGGGGGCCCCCCCAGACCGGGGAGCTGTTTTTT. This encodes CASSPRGPPQTGELFF.

There are many counts of this clonotype. The V call is TRBV3-1, the J call TRBJ2-1, with unresolved D. This CDR3 comprises 14 residues. V was cut by 4 bases and J by 0 bases, with 7 bases left in between. Germline CDR1 and CDR2: LGHDT and YNNKEL (reference sequence). The CDR3 region has the DNA TGTGCCAGCAGCCCTCAGGCCTCCTACAATGAGCAGTTCTTC. It is translated as CASSPQASYNEQFF.

The J gene is TRBJ2-7, the V gene TRBV2, with D unclear. The germline V and J ends were trimmed by 7 bases and 0 bases, with 10 bases remaining between them. The CDR3 has 13 residues. Germline V gives CDR1 SNHLY, CDR2 FYNNEI. The CDR3 here is CASKLSSSYEQYF. Here the CDR3 DNA reads TGTGCCAGCAAGCTATCCTCCTCCTACGAGCAGTACTTC. The complete variable domain, with remaining parts taken from reference TRBV2 and TRBJ2-7, reads EPEVTQTPSHQVTQMGQEVILRCVPISNHLYFYWYRQILGQKVEFLVSFYNNEISEKSEIFDDQFSVERPDGSNFTLKIRSTKLEDSAMYFCASKLSSSYEQYFGPGTRLTVT.

This chain connects TRBV15 to TRBJ2-1; 16 bases agree with TRBD2. Germline V gene data show CDR1 as LNHNV and CDR2 as YYDKDF (reference sequence). J lost 4 bases, V lost 4 bases, and 16 bases had no gene match. This CDR3 is built from 21 residues. CDR3 sequence: CATSKRTGTSGRAATYNEQFF. In DNA form, the CDR3 reads TGTGCCACCAGCAAAAGGACCGGGACTAGCGGGAGGGCCGCTACTTACAATGAGCAGTTCTTC. The whole variable domain, filled in from reference TRBV15 and TRBJ2-1, reads DAMVIQNPRYQVTQFGKPVTLSCSQTLNHNVMYWYQQKSSQAPKLLFHYYDKDFNNEADTPDNFQSRRPNTSFCFLDIRSPGLGDTAMYLCATSKRTGTSGRAATYNEQFFGPGTRLTVL.

At least ten counts were recorded for this clonotype. This chain joins TRBV29-1 and TRBJ2-1, with TRBD2 identical over 8 bases. The CDR3 is made up of 13 amino acids. Trimming took 2 bases from V and 12 from J; bases not matched to a gene: 9. Germline V CDR1 and CDR2: SQVTM, ANQGSEA. This chain's CDR3 is CSVEYSGSPPQFF. CDR3 DNA sequence: TGCAGCGTTGAATACAGCGGGAGTCCCCCGCAGTTCTTC.

This clonotype was found many times. The chain combines TRBV29-1 with TRBJ2-7, with TRBD2 as a possible D gene (6 bases). This CDR3 contains 12 residues. V lost 7 bases, J lost 5 bases, and 15 bases lay in between. CDR1 and CDR2 from the germline V gene are SQVTM and ANQGSEA. This chain's CDR3 is CSGGAGSDEQYF. As DNA, the CDR3 is TGCAGCGGGGGTGCGGGGTCCGACGAGCAGTACTTC.

In this sample, this clonotype turned up a few times. CDR3 sequence (DNA): TGCGCCAGCAGCTTGGTTCGGGAGAATGAGCAGTTCTTC. As protein: CASSLVRENEQFF. The rearrangement joins TRBV5-1 to TRBJ2-1; possible D gene TRBD2, 6 bases. CDR3 length: 13 residues. Germline V lookup: CDR1 SGHRS, CDR2 YFSETQ. V was clipped by 0 bases and J by 7 bases, with 8 bases between them.

This rearrangement joins TRBV20-1 to TRBJ2-7; 8 bases map to TRBD1. Per the germline V gene, CDR1 is DFQATT and CDR2 is SNEGSKA (reference sequence). Losses at the gene ends were 5 bases for V and 4 bases for J; bases not matched to a gene: 10. CDR3 length: 14 amino acids. This CDR3 reads CSAGGAGGTYEQYF. For the CDR3, the DNA is TGCAGTGCTGGAGGGGCAGGGGGCACGTACGAGCAGTACTTC.

This clonotype was detected a few times. The J gene is TRBJ2-3, the V gene TRBV7-2; D call uncertain. The CDR3 loop spans 12 amino acids. CDR1 and CDR2 from the germline V gene are SGHTA and FQGNSA. V was shortened by 2 bases and J by 8 bases, with 8 bases between the two germline ends. CDR3 sequence reads: CASSLPRGTQYF. The CDR3 DNA follows: TGTGCCAGCAGCTTACCGCGTGGTACGCAGTATTTT.

This chain uses TRBV4-1 with TRBJ2-2; D is undetermined. The CDR3 sequence is 16 residues long. Trimming removed 0 bases from V and 0 bases from J, with 8 bases in between. Germline V gives CDR1 MGHRA, CDR2 YSYEKL. Written as DNA, the CDR3 is TGCGCCAGCAGCCAAGAGTGGCCTACGAACACCGGGGAGCTGTTTTTT. Residues: CASSQEWPTNTGELFF.